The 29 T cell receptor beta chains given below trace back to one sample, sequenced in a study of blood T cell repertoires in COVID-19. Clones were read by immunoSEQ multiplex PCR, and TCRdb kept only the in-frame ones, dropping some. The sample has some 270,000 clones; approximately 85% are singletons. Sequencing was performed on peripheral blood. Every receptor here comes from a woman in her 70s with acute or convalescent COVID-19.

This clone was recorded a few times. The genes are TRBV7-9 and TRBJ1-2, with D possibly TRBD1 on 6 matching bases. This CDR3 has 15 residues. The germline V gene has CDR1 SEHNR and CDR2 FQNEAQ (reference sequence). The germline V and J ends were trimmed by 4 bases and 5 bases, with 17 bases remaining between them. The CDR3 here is CASSSTTGTGYGYTF. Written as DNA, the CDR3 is TGTGCCAGCAGCTCCACAACAGGGACGGGTTATGGCTACACCTTC.

DNA of the CDR3: TGTGCCATCAGTGAGTCGACCAGGGCCAACACCGGGGAGCTGTTTTTT. Translated: CAISESTRANTGELFF. The chain employs TRBV10-3 and TRBJ2-2, with D tentatively TRBD1 (5 bases). The CDR3 spans 16 residues. Trimming took off 0 bases at V and 2 bases at J, with 10 bases between the two ends. CDR1 and CDR2 (germline): ENHRY, SYGVKD.

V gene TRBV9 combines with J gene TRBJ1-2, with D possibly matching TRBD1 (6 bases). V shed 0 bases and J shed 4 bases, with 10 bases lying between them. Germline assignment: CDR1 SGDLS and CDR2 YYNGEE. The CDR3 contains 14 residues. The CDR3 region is CASSVATRGYGYTF. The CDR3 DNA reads TGTGCCAGCAGCGTAGCTACCAGGGGCTATGGCTACACCTTC. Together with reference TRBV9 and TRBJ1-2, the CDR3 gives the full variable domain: DSGVTQTPKHLITATGQRVTLRCSPRSGDLSVYWYQQSLDQGLQFLIQYYNGEERAKGNILERFSAQQFPDLHSELNLSSLELGDSALYFCASSVATRGYGYTFGSGTRLTVV.

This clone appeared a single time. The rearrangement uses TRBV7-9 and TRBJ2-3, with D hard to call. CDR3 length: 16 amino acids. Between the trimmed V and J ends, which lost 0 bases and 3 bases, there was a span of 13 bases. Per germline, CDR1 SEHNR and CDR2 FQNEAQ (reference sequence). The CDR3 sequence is CASSLAGSPGTDTQYF. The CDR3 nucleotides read TGTGCCAGCAGCTTAGCCGGCAGCCCCGGGACAGATACGCAGTATTTT.

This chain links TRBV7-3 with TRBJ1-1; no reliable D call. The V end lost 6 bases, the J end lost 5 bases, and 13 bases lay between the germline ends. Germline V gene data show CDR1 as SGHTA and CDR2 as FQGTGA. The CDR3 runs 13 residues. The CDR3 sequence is CASRLGFGTEAFF. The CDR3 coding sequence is TGTGCCAGCAGACTAGGGTTTGGGACTGAAGCTTTCTTT.

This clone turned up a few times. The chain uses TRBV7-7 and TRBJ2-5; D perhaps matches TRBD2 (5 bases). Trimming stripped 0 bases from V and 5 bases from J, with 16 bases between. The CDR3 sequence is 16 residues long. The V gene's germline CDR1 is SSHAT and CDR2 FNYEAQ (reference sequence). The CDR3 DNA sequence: TGTGCCAGCAGCTTAGCGCCTGCGGGTCGAGGGGAGACCCAGTACTTC. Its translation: CASSLAPAGRGETQYF.

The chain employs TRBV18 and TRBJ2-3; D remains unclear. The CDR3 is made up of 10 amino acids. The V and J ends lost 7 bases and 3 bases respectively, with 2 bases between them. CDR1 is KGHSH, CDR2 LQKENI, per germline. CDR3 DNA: TGTGCCAGCTTAACAGATACGCAGTATTTT. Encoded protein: CASLTDTQYF.

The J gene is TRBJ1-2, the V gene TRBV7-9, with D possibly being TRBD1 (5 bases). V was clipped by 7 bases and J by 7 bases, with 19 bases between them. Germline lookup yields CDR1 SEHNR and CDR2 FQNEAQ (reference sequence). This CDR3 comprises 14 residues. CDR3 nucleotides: TGTGCCAGCACCCTCGGGCAGGGAACCTCTGGCTACACCTTC. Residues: CASTLGQGTSGYTF.

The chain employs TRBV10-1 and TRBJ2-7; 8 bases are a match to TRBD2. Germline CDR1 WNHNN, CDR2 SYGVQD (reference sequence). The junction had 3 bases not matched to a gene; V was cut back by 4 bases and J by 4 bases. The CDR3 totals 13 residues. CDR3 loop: CASSAGGTYEQYF. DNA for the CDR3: TGCGCCAGCAGTGCGGGGGGGACTTACGAGCAGTACTTC.

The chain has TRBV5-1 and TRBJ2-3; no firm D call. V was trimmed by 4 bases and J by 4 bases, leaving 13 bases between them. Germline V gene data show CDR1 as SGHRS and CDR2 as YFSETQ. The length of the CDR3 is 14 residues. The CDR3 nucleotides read TGCGCCAGCAGCGCCCAGACAATGTCAGATACGCAGTATTTT. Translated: CASSAQTMSDTQYF.

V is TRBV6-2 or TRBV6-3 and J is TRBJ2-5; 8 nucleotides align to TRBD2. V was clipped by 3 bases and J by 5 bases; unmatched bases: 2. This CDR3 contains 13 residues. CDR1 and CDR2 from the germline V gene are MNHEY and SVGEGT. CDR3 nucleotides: TGTGCCAGCAGTTATAGCGGGGAGGAGACCCAGTACTTC. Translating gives CASSYSGEETQYF.

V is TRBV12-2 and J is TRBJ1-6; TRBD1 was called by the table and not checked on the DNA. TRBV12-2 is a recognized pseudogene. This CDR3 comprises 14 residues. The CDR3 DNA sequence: TGTGCAAGTCGCGGCCCACCGTCAGTTCCACCCCTCCACTTT. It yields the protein CASRGPPSVPPLHF.

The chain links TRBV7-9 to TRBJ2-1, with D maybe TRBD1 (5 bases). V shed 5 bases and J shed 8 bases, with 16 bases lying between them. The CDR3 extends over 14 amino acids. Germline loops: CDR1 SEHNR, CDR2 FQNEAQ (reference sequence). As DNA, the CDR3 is TGTGCCAGCAGCCACCTGGGGCCTGGCCATGAGCAGTTCTTC. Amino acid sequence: CASSHLGPGHEQFF.

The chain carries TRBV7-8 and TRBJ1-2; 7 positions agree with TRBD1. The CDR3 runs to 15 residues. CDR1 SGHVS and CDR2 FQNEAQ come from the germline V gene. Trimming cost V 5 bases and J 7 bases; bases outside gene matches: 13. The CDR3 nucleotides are TGTGCCAGCAGCCGAAACGGACAGGTTCCTGGTGGCTACACCTTC. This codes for CASSRNGQVPGGYTF.

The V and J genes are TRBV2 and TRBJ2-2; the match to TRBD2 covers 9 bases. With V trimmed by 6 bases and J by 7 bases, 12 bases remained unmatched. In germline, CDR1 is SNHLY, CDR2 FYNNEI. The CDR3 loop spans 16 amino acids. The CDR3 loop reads CASREHRRGGGGELFF. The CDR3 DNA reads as TGTGCCAGCAGAGAACATAGGCGGGGGGGCGGCGGGGAGCTGTTTTTT. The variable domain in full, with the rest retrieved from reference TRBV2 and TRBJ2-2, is EPEVTQTPSHQVTQMGQEVILRCVPISNHLYFYWYRQILGQKVEFLVSFYNNEISEKSEIFDDQFSVERPDGSNFTLKIRSTKLEDSAMYFCASREHRRGGGGELFFGEGSRLTVL.

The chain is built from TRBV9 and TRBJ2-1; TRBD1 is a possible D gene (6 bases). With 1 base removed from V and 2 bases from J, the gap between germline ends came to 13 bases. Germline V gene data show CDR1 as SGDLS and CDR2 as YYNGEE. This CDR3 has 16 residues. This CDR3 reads CASSVQGKSTYNEQFF. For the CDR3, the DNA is TGTGCCAGCAGCGTACAGGGGAAATCCACCTACAATGAGCAGTTCTTC.

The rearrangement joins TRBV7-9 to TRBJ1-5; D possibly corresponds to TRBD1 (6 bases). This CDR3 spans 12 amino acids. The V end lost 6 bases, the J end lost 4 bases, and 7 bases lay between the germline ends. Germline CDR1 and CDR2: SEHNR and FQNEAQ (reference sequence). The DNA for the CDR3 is TGTGCCAGCAGACAGGGTAATCAGCCCCAGCATTTT. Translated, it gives CASRQGNQPQHF.

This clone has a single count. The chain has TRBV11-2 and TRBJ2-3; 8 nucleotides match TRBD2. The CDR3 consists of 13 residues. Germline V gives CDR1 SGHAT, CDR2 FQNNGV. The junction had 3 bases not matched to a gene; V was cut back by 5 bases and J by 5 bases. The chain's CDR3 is CASSPGGGDTQYF. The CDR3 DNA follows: TGTGCCAGCAGCCCGGGGGGGGGAGATACGCAGTATTTT.

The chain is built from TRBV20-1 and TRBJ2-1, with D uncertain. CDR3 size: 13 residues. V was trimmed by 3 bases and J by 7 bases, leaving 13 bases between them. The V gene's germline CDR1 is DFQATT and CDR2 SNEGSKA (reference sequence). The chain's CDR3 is CSASIRNWNEQFF. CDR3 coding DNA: TGCAGTGCTAGTATCAGGAATTGGAATGAGCAGTTCTTC.

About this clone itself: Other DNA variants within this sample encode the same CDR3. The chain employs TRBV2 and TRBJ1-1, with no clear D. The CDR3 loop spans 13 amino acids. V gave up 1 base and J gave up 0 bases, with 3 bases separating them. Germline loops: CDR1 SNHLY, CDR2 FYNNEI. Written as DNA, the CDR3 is TGTGCCAGCAGTGAAGGAGTGAACACTGAAGCTTTCTTT. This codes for CASSEGVNTEAFF.

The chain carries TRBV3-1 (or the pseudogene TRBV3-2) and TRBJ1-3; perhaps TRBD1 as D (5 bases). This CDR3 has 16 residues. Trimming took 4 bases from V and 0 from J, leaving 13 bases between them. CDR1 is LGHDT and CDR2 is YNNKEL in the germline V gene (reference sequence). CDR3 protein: CASSLRGVVSGNTIYF. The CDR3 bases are TGTGCCAGCAGCCTTCGGGGGGTAGTCTCTGGAAACACCATATATTTT.

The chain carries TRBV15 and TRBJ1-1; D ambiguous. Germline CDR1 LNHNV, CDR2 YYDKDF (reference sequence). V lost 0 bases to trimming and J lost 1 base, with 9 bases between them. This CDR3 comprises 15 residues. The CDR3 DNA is TGTGCCACCAGCAGAGATCATCGGTGGAACACTGAAGCTTTCTTT. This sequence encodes CATSRDHRWNTEAFF.

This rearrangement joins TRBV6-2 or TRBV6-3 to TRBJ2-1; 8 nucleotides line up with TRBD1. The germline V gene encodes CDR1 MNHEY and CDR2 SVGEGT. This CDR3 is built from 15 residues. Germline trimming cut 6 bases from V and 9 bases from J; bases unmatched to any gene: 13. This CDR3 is CASSKTGTGLSEQFF. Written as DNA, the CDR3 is TGTGCCAGCAGCAAAACCGGGACAGGTCTGAGTGAGCAGTTCTTC.

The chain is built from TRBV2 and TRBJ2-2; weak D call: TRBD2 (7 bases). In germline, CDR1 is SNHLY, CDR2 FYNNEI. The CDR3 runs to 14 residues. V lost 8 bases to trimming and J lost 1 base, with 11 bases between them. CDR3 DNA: TGTGCCAGCTCGGGGGGCTTGAACACCGGGGAGCTGTTTTTT. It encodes CASSGGLNTGELFF.

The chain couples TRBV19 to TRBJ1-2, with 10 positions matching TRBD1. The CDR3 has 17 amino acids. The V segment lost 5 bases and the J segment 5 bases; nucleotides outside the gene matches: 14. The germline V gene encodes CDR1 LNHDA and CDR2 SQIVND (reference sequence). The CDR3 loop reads CASSETGGLITSYGYTF. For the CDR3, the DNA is TGTGCCAGTAGTGAGACAGGGGGCCTCATTACCTCGTATGGCTACACCTTC.

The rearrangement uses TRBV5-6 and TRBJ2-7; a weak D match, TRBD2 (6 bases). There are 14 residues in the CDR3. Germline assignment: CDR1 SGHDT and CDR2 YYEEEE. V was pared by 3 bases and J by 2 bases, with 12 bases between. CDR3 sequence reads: CASSWVEGTYEQYF. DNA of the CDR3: TGTGCCAGCAGCTGGGTGGAGGGGACCTACGAGCAGTACTTC.

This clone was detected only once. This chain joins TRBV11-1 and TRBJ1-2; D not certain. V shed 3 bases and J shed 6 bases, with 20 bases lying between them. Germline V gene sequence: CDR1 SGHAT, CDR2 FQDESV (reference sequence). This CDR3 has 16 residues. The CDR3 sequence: CASSFSVPGGGHGYTF. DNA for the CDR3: TGTGCCAGCAGCTTCAGCGTCCCGGGCGGCGGGCATGGCTACACCTTC.

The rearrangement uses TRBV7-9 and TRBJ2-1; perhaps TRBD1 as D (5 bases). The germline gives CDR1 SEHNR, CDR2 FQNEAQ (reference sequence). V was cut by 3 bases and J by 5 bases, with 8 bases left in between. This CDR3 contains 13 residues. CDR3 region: CASSFGRDNEQFF. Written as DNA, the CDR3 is TGTGCCAGCAGCTTTGGCAGGGACAATGAGCAGTTCTTC.

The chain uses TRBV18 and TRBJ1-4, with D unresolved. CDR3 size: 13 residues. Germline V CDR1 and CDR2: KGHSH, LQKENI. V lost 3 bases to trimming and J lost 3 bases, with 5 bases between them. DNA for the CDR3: TGTGCCAGCTCACCGCAGGCTAATGAAAAACTGTTTTTT. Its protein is CASSPQANEKLFF.